Below, 29 T cell receptor beta chains from the same sample are listed, as sequenced in a study of T-cell reconstitution after alpha-beta-depleted transplantation in children. Unique molecular identifiers tagged the TCRbeta library. TCRdb processed the PCR reads anew with MiXCR; each CDR3 protein has one entry. There are some 490,000 distinct CDR3 sequences in the sample; around 13% occur only once, and around 5.6% lies in the top ten. The sequencing here drew on PBMCs from the stem cell graft donor, taken from the stem cell graft. The receptors were sampled from a human donor who donated a stem cell graft to a child with combined immunodeficiency.

This clonotype was counted a few times. The chain combines TRBV7-3 with TRBJ2-2, with D perhaps TRBD2 (6 bases). The CDR3 has 17 amino acids. V gave up 5 bases and J gave up 7 bases, with 23 bases separating them. Germline lookup yields CDR1 SGHTA and CDR2 FQGTGA. CDR3 sequence: CASSPTLRGSASGELFF. The CDR3 coding sequence is TGTGCCAGCAGCCCCACCCTTCGGGGGAGTGCGAGCGGGGAGCTGTTTTTT.

V and J are TRBV12-3 or TRBV12-4 and TRBJ1-2, with a tentative D call TRBD1 (6 bases). Trimming pared 7 bases from V and 6 bases from J, leaving 15 bases between. The CDR3 consists of 13 residues. CDR3 nucleotide sequence: TGTGCCAGCACCCAAGAACAGGGAAATGGCTACACCTTC. Translated: CASTQEQGNGYTF.

This clonotype was seen at least ten times. The chain couples TRBV20-1 to TRBJ1-6; tentatively, D is TRBD1 (5 bases). The CDR3 is made up of 15 amino acids. V lost 3 bases and J lost 7, with 16 bases in between. Germline CDR1 DFQATT, CDR2 SNEGSKA (reference sequence). The CDR3 protein is CSASLVGDPNSPLHF. CDR3 nucleotide sequence: TGCAGTGCTAGCCTTGTGGGGGACCCCAATTCACCCCTCCACTTT.

This clonotype was detected once. The CDR3 bases are TGCAGCGTGGACCCGGACAGGGATGAGACCCAGTACTTC. Its protein product is CSVDPDRDETQYF. The chain carries TRBV29-1 and TRBJ2-5, with 8 bases identical to TRBD1. After removal of 6 bases from V and 5 bases from J, the junction contained 8 bases not matched to a gene. CDR1 and CDR2 from the germline V gene are SQVTM and ANQGSEA. The CDR3 has 13 amino acids.

This clonotype was seen at least ten times. The chain combines TRBV12-3 or TRBV12-4 with TRBJ2-7; D is perhaps TRBD2 (6 bases). Trimming pared 5 bases from V and 0 bases from J, leaving 8 bases between. The CDR3 is 13 amino acids. As DNA, the CDR3 is TGTGCCAGCAGTCCGGGGGACTCCTACGAGCAGTACTTC. Translating gives CASSPGDSYEQYF.

The rearrangement links TRBV11-2 to TRBJ1-4, with TRBD1 matching 9 bases. This CDR3 is 15 amino acids long. The germline gives CDR1 SGHAT, CDR2 FQNNGV. The V and J ends lost 4 bases and 7 bases, in that order; junction bases with no gene match: 7. The CDR3 nucleotides are TGTGCCAGCAGCTCCCTAGGACAGGGGCCTGAAAAACTGTTTTTT. Its protein is CASSSLGQGPEKLFF. The whole variable domain, filled in from reference TRBV11-2 and TRBJ1-4, reads EAGVAQSPRYKIIEKRQSVAFWCNPISGHATLYWYQQILGQGPKLLIQFQNNGVVDDSQLPKDRFSAERLKGVDSTLKIQPAKLEDSAVYLCASSSLGQGPEKLFFGSGTQLSVL.

Ten or more counts support this clonotype. The CDR3 sequence: CSVEVSGTDTQYF. CDR3 in DNA: TGCAGCGTTGAGGTTAGCGGGACAGATACGCAGTATTTT. The V and J genes are TRBV29-1 and TRBJ2-3; 7 nucleotides line up with TRBD2. The CDR3 totals 13 residues. The V gene end was trimmed by 3 bases and the J gene end by 3 bases; junction bases not matched to a gene: 3. The germline V gene has CDR1 SQVTM and CDR2 ANQGSEA.

This clonotype was counted only a few times. The chain joins TRBV11-2 to TRBJ1-2, with a tentative D call TRBD1 (5 bases). This CDR3 has 13 residues. Germline CDR1 SGHAT, CDR2 FQNNGV. Trimming took off 6 bases at V and 2 bases at J, with 10 bases between the two ends. CDR3 bases: TGTGCCAGCAGAAGGGGTAGAAACTATGGCTACACCTTC. This encodes CASRRGRNYGYTF.

J is TRBJ2-7 and V is TRBV7-3, with TRBD2 identical over 14 bases. The V gene's germline CDR1 is SGHTA and CDR2 FQGTGA. V shed 6 bases, J shed 5 bases, and the junction held 6 bases outside the gene matches. This CDR3 is built from 15 residues. The CDR3 region is CASSNGLAGGNEQYF. The CDR3 region has the DNA TGTGCCAGCAGTAACGGACTAGCGGGAGGAAACGAGCAGTACTTC.

The genes are TRBV24-1 and TRBJ2-2; maybe TRBD2 (5 bases). Trimming shortened V by 6 bases and J by 4 bases, and 14 bases separated the two germline ends. The germline gives CDR1 KGHDR, CDR2 SFDVKD. This CDR3 contains 15 residues. The CDR3: CATSNADSSTGELFF. Written as DNA, the CDR3 is TGTGCCACCAGTAATGCGGACTCATCCACCGGGGAGCTGTTTTTT.

V usage is TRBV20-1 and J usage is TRBJ2-7, with a weak D call TRBD2 (5 bases). The CDR3 is 15 residues long. V was shortened by 0 bases and J by 0 bases, with 12 bases between the two germline ends. Germline V gene data show CDR1 as DFQATT and CDR2 as SNEGSKA (reference sequence). CDR3 in amino acids: CSARDGLPNSYEQYF. The CDR3 region has the DNA TGCAGTGCTAGAGATGGACTCCCGAACTCCTACGAGCAGTACTTC.

This sequence joins TRBV5-1 and TRBJ1-1; TRBD1 aligns across 7 bases. Unmatched junction bases numbered 4, after V lost 5 bases and J lost 0 bases. The CDR3 loop spans 14 amino acids. Germline loops: CDR1 SGHRS, CDR2 YFSETQ. CDR3 bases: TGCGCCAGCAGGCTGGGACAGCTGAACACTGAAGCTTTCTTT. It is translated as CASRLGQLNTEAFF.

This clonotype came up a few times. The chain uses TRBV7-9 and TRBJ2-7, with a possible D match to TRBD2 (5 bases). The CDR3 length is 14 residues. V was shortened by 9 bases and J by 6 bases, with 21 bases between the two germline ends. The germline CDR1 and CDR2 sequences are SEHNR and FQNEAQ (reference sequence). The CDR3 here is CASSPAVKGREQYF. The CDR3 DNA is TGTGCCAGTAGCCCAGCGGTTAAAGGACGCGAGCAGTACTTC.

This chain links TRBV3-1 with TRBJ2-1, with TRBD2 matching 11 bases. Per germline, CDR1 LGHDT and CDR2 YNNKEL (reference sequence). V trimming: 4 bases; J trimming: 4 bases; junction bases outside the gene matches: 18. This CDR3 has 20 residues. The CDR3 sequence is CASSPGDSGRATSPYNEQFF. DNA of the CDR3: TGTGCCAGCAGCCCCGGAGATAGCGGGAGGGCCACGTCCCCTTACAATGAGCAGTTCTTC.

This clonotype was recorded a few times. The chain joins TRBV7-3 to TRBJ1-1; D ambiguous. This CDR3 is built from 15 residues. CDR1 and CDR2 from the germline V gene are SGHTA and FQGTGA. Trimming cost V 2 bases and J 1 base, with 11 bases left between them. The CDR3 DNA reads as TGTGCCAGCAGCTTACGGGCAGTCCAGAACACTGAAGCTTTCTTT. Its protein product is CASSLRAVQNTEAFF.

In this sample, this clonotype turned up many times. This chain links TRBV12-3 or TRBV12-4 with TRBJ2-3; no firm D call. This CDR3 is built from 16 residues. The V gene lost 6 bases and the J gene lost 3 bases, with 19 bases spanning the gap. CDR3 DNA: TGTGCCAGCAGAGGTCCGGGTCTTAGGTCGACAGATACGCAGTATTTT. Amino acids: CASRGPGLRSTDTQYF.

This clonotype was picked up many times. The rearrangement links TRBV7-2 to TRBJ2-1, with D perhaps matching TRBD2 (6 bases). The CDR3 is 15 amino acids. The germline gives CDR1 SGHTA, CDR2 FQGNSA. Trimming removed 3 bases from V and 3 bases from J, with 12 bases in between. CDR3: CASSLLADYYNEQFF. For the CDR3, the DNA is TGTGCCAGCAGCTTGTTAGCGGACTACTACAATGAGCAGTTCTTC.

This clonotype was counted a few times. The J gene is TRBJ2-2, the V gene TRBV12-3 or TRBV12-4; D perhaps matches TRBD2 (6 bases). Trimming cost V 4 bases and J 5 bases, with 14 bases left between them. CDR3 length equals 15 residues. CDR3 coding DNA: TGTGCCAGCAGTTCCCACAGCGGGCTTACCGGGGAGCTGTTTTTT. Translation: CASSSHSGLTGELFF.

This chain connects TRBV30 to TRBJ2-1, with TRBD2 matching 8 bases. The CDR3 totals 13 residues. Losses at the gene ends were 6 bases for V and 3 bases for J; bases not matched to a gene: 4. Germline-derived CDR1 and CDR2 are GTSNPN and SVGIG (reference sequence). The CDR3 region has the DNA TGTGCCTGCCAGCGGGAGAACTACAATGAGCAGTTCTTC. Its translation is CACQRENYNEQFF.

The chain couples TRBV11-2 to TRBJ2-5; no clear D gene. Germline V gives CDR1 SGHAT, CDR2 FQNNGV. This CDR3 is built from 13 residues. With 5 bases removed from V and 5 bases from J, the gap between germline ends came to 12 bases. In DNA form, the CDR3 reads TGTGCCAGCAGCACCGGGCCCGCGGAGACCCAGTACTTC. Translated, it gives CASSTGPAETQYF. Together with reference TRBV11-2 and TRBJ2-5, the CDR3 gives the full variable domain: EAGVAQSPRYKIIEKRQSVAFWCNPISGHATLYWYQQILGQGPKLLIQFQNNGVVDDSQLPKDRFSAERLKGVDSTLKIQPAKLEDSAVYLCASSTGPAETQYFGPGTRLLVL.

At least ten counts were recorded for this clonotype. The V and J genes are TRBV11-2 and TRBJ2-3; 9 nucleotides match TRBD2. Germline CDR1 is SGHAT and CDR2 is FQNNGV. With V trimmed by 5 bases and J by 7 bases, 7 bases remained unmatched. This CDR3 is built from 14 residues. CDR3 bases: TGTGCCAGCAGCCGGGGACTAGCTACGAATACGCAGTATTTT. This sequence encodes CASSRGLATNTQYF. Variable domain in full (rest from reference TRBV11-2 and TRBJ2-3): EAGVAQSPRYKIIEKRQSVAFWCNPISGHATLYWYQQILGQGPKLLIQFQNNGVVDDSQLPKDRFSAERLKGVDSTLKIQPAKLEDSAVYLCASSRGLATNTQYFGPGTRLTVL.

This clonotype showed up just a few times. The rearrangement links TRBV11-2 to TRBJ2-3, with 15 positions matching TRBD2. CDR1 and CDR2 (germline): SGHAT, FQNNGV. The junction had 12 bases not matched to a gene; V was cut back by 5 bases and J by 0 bases. The CDR3 consists of 20 residues. The CDR3 sequence: CASSRPGLAGGGHSTDTQYF. DNA of the CDR3: TGTGCCAGCAGCCGCCCGGGACTAGCGGGAGGAGGCCATAGCACAGATACGCAGTATTTT.

The chain links TRBV25-1 to TRBJ1-1; D is unclear. The CDR3 has 12 amino acids. Deletions cut 2 bases from V and 4 bases from J, with 5 bases between. Per the germline V gene, CDR1 is MGHDK and CDR2 is SYGVNS. CDR3 nucleotide sequence: TGTGCCAGCAGTGAACCGGGCACTGAAGCTTTCTTT. Protein product: CASSEPGTEAFF.

The rearrangement uses TRBV3-1 and TRBJ2-7, with no clear D. Trimming pared 2 bases from V and 3 bases from J, leaving 14 bases between. The V gene's germline CDR1 is LGHDT and CDR2 YNNKEL (reference sequence). The length of the CDR3 is 15 residues. Written as DNA, the CDR3 is TGTGCCAGCAGCCAAACATGGACGGATCGCTACGAGCAGTACTTC. This encodes CASSQTWTDRYEQYF.

This clonotype has more than one count but fewer than ten. The rearrangement joins TRBV7-2 to TRBJ2-3, with 9 bases aligning to TRBD2. Germline CDR1 SGHTA, CDR2 FQGNSA. The CDR3 is made up of 15 amino acids. With V trimmed by 2 bases and J by 4 bases, 4 bases remained unmatched. The DNA for the CDR3 is TGTGCCAGCAGCTTAATGCTAGCGGGATCAGATACGCAGTATTTT. It is translated as CASSLMLAGSDTQYF. Supplemented by reference TRBV7-2 and TRBJ2-3, the full variable domain reads GAGVSQSPSNKVTEKGKDVELRCDPISGHTALYWYRQSLGQGLEFLIYFQGNSAPDKSGLPSDRFSAERTGGSVSTLTIQRTQQEDSAVYLCASSLMLAGSDTQYFGPGTRLTVL.

This clonotype turned up a few times. The J gene is TRBJ2-7, the V gene TRBV29-1, with TRBD2 matching over 11 bases. Germline CDR1 reads SQVTM; CDR2 reads ANQGSEA. The junction had 5 bases not matched to a gene; V was cut back by 4 bases and J by 6 bases. This CDR3 contains 13 residues. The CDR3 DNA follows: TGCAGCGTTGGGCTAGCGGGAGGCGGCGAGCAGTACTTC. Translation: CSVGLAGGGEQYF.

V is TRBV6-6 and J is TRBJ1-3; D unclear. The CDR3 has 13 residues. V lost 7 bases to trimming and J lost 4 bases, with 11 bases between them. Germline-derived CDR1 and CDR2 are MNHNY and SVGAGI (reference sequence). The CDR3 coding sequence is TGTGCCAGCACTTCTTACCCCGGAAACACCATATATTTT. This gives the protein CASTSYPGNTIYF.

There are a few counts of this clonotype. J is TRBJ2-5 and V is TRBV6-5; 12 bases are shared with TRBD1. V shed 0 bases, J shed 7 bases, and the junction held 9 bases outside the gene matches. The germline gives CDR1 MNHEY, CDR2 SVGAGI. The CDR3 runs 17 residues. The CDR3 DNA follows: TGTGCCAGCAGTTACTCCGGGACAGGGGGCAGGGACGGGACCCAGTACTTC. Protein sequence: CASSYSGTGGRDGTQYF.

This clonotype was seen only a few times. This sequence joins TRBV12-3 or TRBV12-4 and TRBJ1-3, with a tentative D call TRBD1 (6 bases). This CDR3 has 15 amino acids. Trimming removed 4 bases from V and 2 bases from J, with 12 bases in between. CDR3 nucleotide sequence: TGTGCCAGCAGTTCACAGGGTTCGGCTGGAAACACCATATATTTT. Translation gives CASSSQGSAGNTIYF.